This T cell receptor beta chain was sequenced in a study of cytomegalovirus exposure and HLA in healthy donors (dated by TCRdb to the late 2010s). Describing the broader study: An earlier analysis of approximately 600 of the donors reported 250 to 300 Gb of sequence data and roughly 100 million unique TCR beta sequences from 150 million to 200 million T cells. An early release that covered about 600 HLA-typed donors contained about 300 gigabases of sequencing data and about 84 million unique TCR sequences. Among the roughly 430 genotyped donors, under 90% belonged to the genetic ancestry cluster associated with self-reported Caucasian donors. The study aimed to test whether cataloging public T cell receptors could reveal signatures of past pathogen exposure. The study used immunosequencing to profile the T cell repertoires of approximately 690 subjects and linked those repertoires to cytomegalovirus serostatus. Besides the first cohort of around 670 subjects, a separate validation cohort made up of roughly 120 different subjects was used. High-throughput TCR immunosequencing, statistical association of individual TCRs with disease status, and machine learning were combined to predict cytomegalovirus infection status. A later analysis re-examined previously published TCR beta repertoires from about 670 donors and added high-resolution HLA genotyping to investigate patterns of TCR occurrence. In the later analysis, no new phenotypic data were used to find candidate immune exposures; instead, reliance was placed on TCR beta sequences and their occurrence across donors. In an earlier analysis of a few hundred of the donors, high-throughput TCR beta sequencing was used to judge whether each TCR beta V gene segment behaved as functional or pseudogenic. Donor age, sex, ethnicity and CMV serostatus were collected together with the repertoire data. A later genetic analysis took genome-wide SNP genotypes for about 55% of the 666 donors and used that subset as a discovery cohort. All discovery cohort repertoires had been generated on a single sequencing platform. Class I and class II HLA loci were covered by the typing at four-digit resolution. The number of donors typed differed by locus, with roughly 629-640 for A, B, C, DRB1 and DQB1, over 500 for DQA1, 606 for DPA1, and some 440 for DPB1. About five DR-DQ haplotypes were handled as single units for association and clustering because linkage in the cohort was strong. Across 398 genotyped donors of the cohort, an average of approximately 240,000 unique TCR beta nucleotide sequences per donor were sequenced, and 15% to 20% of those sequences were non-productive. What the study reported, not specific to this receptor: Some IMGT-functional V segments, including TRBV6-2 and TRBV6-3, could not be told apart with the 87-base-pair reads, so those segments were excluded. Because counts were too low, seventeen rarely observed V segments, including chromosome 9 orphons, were excluded from the earlier analysis of under 650 of the donors. According to a later genetic analysis, donors in an Asian-associated ancestry cluster had fewer N-insertions in productive TCRs than the approximately 700-donor mean. V-gene and J-gene trimming of TCR beta chains was associated with a missense DCLRE1C variant in a later genetic analysis, and the association was replicated in an independent cohort. In vitro tests confirmed that a few of the cytomegalovirus-associated TCR beta chains recognize cytomegalovirus antigens. According to a later analysis, most CMV-associated TCR beta chains appeared to be HLA-restricted, and the HLA associations seemed to be driven largely by CMV exposure. CMV serostatus was the only immune exposure information available for the cohort. It was suggested by the authors that the approach could potentially be generalized to other disease states and immunological phenotypes. A later analysis found that TCR association rates varied across HLA loci, with DRB1 alleles showing the most associated TCRs and HLA-C alleles the fewest. In both the original and validation cohorts, the classifier was reported to diagnose cytomegalovirus status with high specificity and sensitivity. Most TCR sequences were observed very rarely across donors, whereas some public TCRs were present in many individuals. A further reported finding was that TCR beta sequences accurately predicted the HLA-A and HLA-B alleles for most subjects in the first cohort. A group of highly shared sequence variants was considered likely to be a technical artifact of the sequencing pipeline. Correlated functional status among segregating V segments might be attributable to linkage disequilibrium, but an unknown experimental factor could not be ruled out. Several of the top co-occurrence clusters appeared to be linked to parvovirus B19, influenza, CMV and Epstein-Barr virus, according to a later analysis. Presence/absence analyses assumed roughly uniform sequencing depth across donors, an assumption that may not hold. The study listed 164 TCR beta chains as associated with cytomegalovirus. In this cohort, only TCR beta chains were sequenced, and detectable features were limited by the absence of alpha or paired-chain data. Assigning TCR associations to individual alleles was difficult when HLA alleles, especially DR and DQ, strongly co-occurred. In an earlier analysis of roughly 560 of the donors, most TCR beta V segments were observed in productive rearrangements about 87% or about 30% of the time, broadly matching IMGT annotations. Because some donors lacked HLA typing at each locus, the association tests relied only on the typed subset. In a later analysis, 15,000 to 20,000 TCR beta sequences were associated with specific HLA alleles at a false discovery rate of 0.05. In a later analysis, HLA-associated TCR beta chains were found to be more clonally expanded and to have lower generation probabilities than equally common non-associated chains.

The cohort was made up of 500 to 850 healthy bone marrow donors. Cohort members were all nominally healthy when sampled, although unrecorded immune exposures were likely present. The donor was CMV seronegative and was included in the group of a few hundred seronegative cohort members. Each donor provided a peripheral blood sample, and peripheral blood mononuclear cells were used for TCR beta sequencing. Genomic DNA was extracted from the blood cell samples with the Qiagen DNeasy Blood Extraction Kit. The method behind the library was the immunoSEQ multiplex PCR assay. The multiplex PCR relied on a mix of 60 forward primers for TCR Vbeta segments and 13 reverse primers for TCR Jbeta segments. The CDR3 region of rearranged TCR beta genes was amplified from genomic DNA with a multiplex PCR assay. The amplified TCR beta libraries were sequenced on the Illumina HiSeq System as 87-base-pair reads. The study's processing was this. In a later analysis, tens of millions of unique TCR beta chains were counted across the 666 repertoires, and about 9.9 million of these chains were shared by at least two donors. To remove PCR and sequencing errors, raw reads were error-corrected and collapsed into unique sequences using a nearest-neighbor algorithm that merged closely related sequences. Alignment of CDR3 sequences to IMGT reference sequences was used to assign V, D and J gene segments. Each retained sequence needed at least a six-nucleotide match to both a V gene segment and a J gene segment. Rearrangements were called productive when the CDR3 lacked stop codons and stayed in frame with V and J; all others were non-productive. CDR3 was defined according to IMGT convention as the region running from the second conserved V-encoded cysteine to the conserved J-encoded phenylalanine. The earlier analysis of some 550 of the donors excluded any sequence lacking an unambiguous match to a single V gene segment. An earlier analysis of several hundred of the donors called V segments functional above 56.7% productive rearrangements and segregating when the between-donor standard deviation exceeded 5%. A statistical classification framework was developed to diagnose cytomegalovirus status using the catalog of TCR beta chain sequences. In a later analysis, V and J genes were assigned by comparing TCR nucleotide sequences against IMGT/GENE-DB human TR gene sequences. Using the TCRdist pipeline, a later analysis assigned CDR3 sequences along with most-parsimonious VDJ recombination scenarios. In a later analysis, each TCR beta chain was defined by its CDR3 amino acid sequence together with its V-gene family, and reads lacking a unique V-gene family were excluded. As a way to deal with suspected cross-contamination and a sequencing artifact, a later analysis dropped 450 to 600 nucleotide sequences that were highly shared and had low generation probability. In a later analysis, a clonal expansion index was calculated for each public chain from normalized within-repertoire ranks of inferred template counts. A later analysis computed generation probabilities with a VDJ recombination model fitted to out-of-frame rearrangements, and checked the results against IGoR. In a later analysis, TCR-TCR, TCR-HLA and TCR-CMV co-occurrence was scored with hypergeometric tests, and a repertoire-size bias correction was applied to TCR pairs. False discovery rates were estimated in a later analysis by permuting HLA or CMV assignments 20 times. In a later analysis, co-occurring TCRs were grouped with DBSCAN, and TCRdist sequence similarity was added when clustering was performed within HLA-allele-positive subsets. Repertoires with fewer than 30,000 or more than 120,000 public chains, plus five repertoires with anomalous nucleotide sharing, were excluded from co-occurrence clustering. TCRdb re-hosts the immuneACCESS table, in-frame sequences only. Its copies lack some clones; in the studies checked, an unresolved V gene accounts for under half of them, and the cause for the rest is not known. V, J and clone size are taken as reported in that table, and D and trimming were inferred from the DNA itself. The sample contains some 150,000 clones, around four fifths of them found a single time. Clones ranked in the top ten supply about 3.4% of the sample.

Taken from cysteine to phenylalanine, the CDR3 has 14 residues. Just the 42-base CDR3 DNA is kept, in frame starting at base 1. For this chain, trimming is 3 bases at the V end and 4 bases at the J end, and the number of junction bases without a gene match is 5. The germline V gene (reference sequence) supplies CDR1 GTSNPN and CDR2 SVGIG. Of note for this clone: Its target antigen remains unknown. Within one base of it there is no much larger clone, and no base qualities were kept.

The sequenced sample was PBMCs. The chain is encoded by TRBV30 joined to TRBJ2-2; the central 7 bases match TRBD1. The sequence was obtained from a female donor in good health and CMV-seronegative. The CDR3 has the sequence CAWSQGVITGELFF. The DNA sequence reads TGTGCCTGGAGCCAGGGGGTGATCACCGGGGAGCTGTTTTTT. The full variable domain, completed from the reference TRBV30 and TRBJ2-2 proteins outside the CDR3, reads SQTIHQWPATLVQPVGSPLSLECTVEGTSNPNLYWYRQAAGRGLQLLFYSVGIGQISSEVPQNLSASRPQDRQFILSSKKLLLSDSGFYLCAWSQGVITGELFFGEGSRLTVL.